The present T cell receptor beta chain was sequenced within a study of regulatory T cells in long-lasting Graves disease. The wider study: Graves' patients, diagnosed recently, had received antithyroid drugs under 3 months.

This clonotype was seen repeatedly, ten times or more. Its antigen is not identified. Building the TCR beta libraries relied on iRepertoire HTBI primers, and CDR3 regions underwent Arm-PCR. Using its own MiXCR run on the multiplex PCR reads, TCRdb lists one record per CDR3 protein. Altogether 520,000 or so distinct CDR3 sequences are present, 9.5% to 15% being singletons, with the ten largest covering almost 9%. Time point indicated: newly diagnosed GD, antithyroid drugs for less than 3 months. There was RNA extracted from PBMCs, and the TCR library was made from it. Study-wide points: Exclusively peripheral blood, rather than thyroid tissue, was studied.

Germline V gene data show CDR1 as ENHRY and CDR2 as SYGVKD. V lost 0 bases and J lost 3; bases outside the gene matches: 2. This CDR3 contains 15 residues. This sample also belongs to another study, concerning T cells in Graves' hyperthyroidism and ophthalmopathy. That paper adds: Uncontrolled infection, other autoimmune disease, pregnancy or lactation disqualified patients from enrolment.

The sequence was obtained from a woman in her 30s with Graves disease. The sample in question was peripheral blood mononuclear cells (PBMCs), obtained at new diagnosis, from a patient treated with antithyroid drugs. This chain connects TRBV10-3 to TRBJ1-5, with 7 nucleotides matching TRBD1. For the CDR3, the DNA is TGTGCCATCAGTGAGTCTGGACAGGCCAATCAGCCCCAGCATTTT. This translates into CAISESGQANQPQHF.